The rows below give T cell receptor beta chains drawn from one sample of a study of T cell repertoires and HLA-DP antigens. Their antigens are not known. Here immunoSEQ multiplex PCR was the method, and the copy in TCRdb shows in-frame clones only, minus some. The table includes approximately 89,000 clones, about nine tenths detected once. Material for sequencing was CD4+ T cells from PBMCs. These receptors originate from a man aged 45 to 65 in good health and CMV-seronegative. Both conserved end residues are part of each CDR3. Each record gives: CDR3 DNA, CDR3 protein, V gene, clone size, D gene, J gene. D genes are given only for firm matches. A row's size may be missing; if present it is once, few, many or a size class.

TGCGCCAGCAGTGATCGTAGCGGGGCTTACACCGGGGAGCTGTTTTTT CASSDRSGAYTGELFF TRBV10-2 few TRBD2 TRBJ2-2
TGTGCCAGCAGCTTAGCGTTAGGCTGGCCGAGCACCTTC CASSLALGWPSTF TRBV7-9 - - TRBJ1-2
TGTGCCAGCAGCCCCTGGGACAGATCCGAAAAACTGTTTTTT CASSPWDRSEKLFF TRBV7-8 - TRBD1 TRBJ1-4
TGTGCCAGCAGCTTAGTGAGGGAAACTGAAGCTTTCTTT CASSLVRETEAFF TRBV7-2 - - TRBJ1-1
TGTGCCAGCAGCCCAGGGAATTTTCCCACCGAGCAGTACTTC CASSPGNFPTEQYF TRBV21-1 - - TRBJ2-7
TGTGCCAGCAGCTTAGATCGGGGGGCTGGGGCCAACGTCCTGACTTTC CASSLDRGAGANVLTF TRBV11-2 - TRBD2 TRBJ2-6
TGTGCCAGCAGCTTCACAGGAAGTCCAGCAGATACGCAGTATTTT CASSFTGSPADTQYF TRBV7-9 - - TRBJ2-3
TGTGCCAGCAGCTCCCCGGACAGGGGGGCTACACGGTACTTC CASSSPDRGATRYF TRBV7-2 - TRBD1 TRBJ2-5
TGCGCCAGCAGCTCCCCAGGGGGACTAATGAGCAATCAGCCCCAGCATTTT CASSSPGGLMSNQPQHF TRBV4-1 many TRBD1 TRBJ1-5
TGCAGCGGCAAAGGAGCGGGAGGTGAAACCGGGGAGCTGTTTTTT CSGKGAGGETGELFF TRBV29-1 - TRBD2 TRBJ2-2
TGTGCCAGCAATACAGGGGGCGGCAATCAGCCCCAGCATTTT CASNTGGGNQPQHF TRBV2 - TRBD1 TRBJ1-5
TGTGCCAGCTCAACGACGGCGAGGATCACTGAAGCTTTCTTT CASSTTARITEAFF TRBV6-5 - - TRBJ1-1
TGTGCCAGCAGCCCCATAGCGGGGGGGAGCTCCTACGAGCAGTACTTC CASSPIAGGSSYEQYF TRBV7-8 - TRBD2 TRBJ2-7
TGTGCCAGCAGTGAATACAGCTCCTACGAGCAGTACTTC CASSEYSSYEQYF TRBV2 - - TRBJ2-7
TGCAGCGTGACCCCAGGAGGCGGAGTGGTGACTGAAGCTTTCTTT CSVTPGGGVVTEAFF TRBV29-1 many - TRBJ1-1
TGTGCCAGTAGTATGAGGCGGGGGGGCCAAGAGACCCAGTACTTC CASSMRRGGQETQYF TRBV19 once TRBD2 TRBJ2-5
TGTGCCAGCAGCCAAGATCGGACCTCTTATGGCTACACCTTC CASSQDRTSYGYTF TRBV4-2 - - TRBJ1-2
TGCGCCAGCAGCTTGGGGTCAACTAATGAAAAACTGTTTTTT CASSLGSTNEKLFF TRBV5-1 - - TRBJ1-4
TGTGCCTGGAGTGTAAGTGAGCCGGGACAGGGGGCGTATGGCTACACCTTC CAWSVSEPGQGAYGYTF TRBV30 - TRBD1 TRBJ1-2
TGTGCCTGGGCCGGACAGGGCAATCAGCCCCAGCATTTT CAWAGQGNQPQHF TRBV30 - TRBD1 TRBJ1-5
TGTGCCAGTAGTATAGAGGGACAGTTTAACTATGGCTACACCTTC CASSIEGQFNYGYTF TRBV19 - TRBD1 TRBJ1-2
TGTGCCAGCGGGACAGGGGGCTACGAGCAGTACTTC CASGTGGYEQYF TRBV6-1 - TRBD1 TRBJ2-7
TGTGCCAGTAGTATAGGTTTTCGCGCAGGGGGTCACTATGGCTACACCTTC CASSIGFRAGGHYGYTF TRBV19 - TRBD1 TRBJ1-2
TGTGCCAGCAGCTACTCGGACAGGGACGGGAACACTGAAGCTTTCTTT CASSYSDRDGNTEAFF TRBV28 - TRBD1 TRBJ1-1
TGTGCCAGCAGTGAAACGTTTTGGGGGGACTATGGCTACACCTTC CASSETFWGDYGYTF TRBV2 - - TRBJ1-2
TGTGCCAGCAGCTCCCGACTAGCGGGAGGGCACGAGCAGTACTTC CASSSRLAGGHEQYF TRBV6-5 - TRBD2 TRBJ2-7
TGTGCCAGCAGCTCAACGCTGTGGGACAGGGGGCAGGATACGCAGTATTTT CASSSTLWDRGQDTQYF TRBV11-2 - TRBD1 TRBJ2-3
TGTGCCAGCAGTTATTATGGGTCTGGGGCCAACGTCCTGACTTTC CASSYYGSGANVLTF TRBV6-5 - - TRBJ2-6
TGTGCCAGCAGCAGAGCTATACAGGGTTGGGGAAACACTGAAGCTTTCTTT CASSRAIQGWGNTEAFF TRBV7-2 - - TRBJ1-1
TGTGCCAGCAGTTCTGTGAAGGGGGCGGGCCGCCTCCGCAATCAGCCCCAGCATTTT CASSSVKGAGRLRNQPQHF TRBV27 - TRBD1 TRBJ1-5
TGTGCCAGCAGCTTGACACCTAACTATAACACCGGGGAGCTGTTTTTT CASSLTPNYNTGELFF TRBV7-2 - - TRBJ2-2
TGTGCCAGCGGTGGAGAGACCCAGTACTTC CASGGETQYF TRBV7-9 once - TRBJ2-5
TGTGCCAGCTCACCCGTAACAGGGCGGAACGAGCAGTACTTC CASSPVTGRNEQYF TRBV18 once - TRBJ2-7
TGTGCCAGCAGCCCCGAGGGGGATACGCAGTATTTT CASSPEGDTQYF TRBV7-6 - - TRBJ2-3
TGTGCCAGCAGCGTAGATTCGGGCCGGTCGAGCTCCTACGAGCAGTACTTC CASSVDSGRSSSYEQYF TRBV9 - - TRBJ2-7
TGTGCCAGCTCCGCGGACAGGGATAATTCACCCCTCCACTTT CASSADRDNSPLHF TRBV18 - TRBD1 TRBJ1-6
TGTGCCAGTAAGGGGACCGGGACAGCGCTCACCATATATTTT CASKGTGTALTIYF TRBV19 - TRBD1 TRBJ1-3
TGCGCCAGCAGCTTGACTATGGGACTAGCGGACTCCTACGAGCAGTACTTC CASSLTMGLADSYEQYF TRBV5-1 - TRBD2 TRBJ2-7
TGTGCCAGCTCCCCTCGCGGTGGCCAGGTATTCGAGCAGTACTTC CASSPRGGQVFEQYF TRBV18 - - TRBJ2-7
TGTGCCAGCAGGGACACCGGGACAGGGCGATCCTACGAGCAGTACTTC CASRDTGTGRSYEQYF TRBV6-6 - TRBD1 TRBJ2-7
TGTGCCAGCAGGGCCGACAGGGGGGACACCGGGGAGCTGTTTTTT CASRADRGDTGELFF TRBV9 - TRBD1 TRBJ2-2
TGTGCCAGCAGCGTAGATGGGGACTACAATCAGCCCCAGCATTTT CASSVDGDYNQPQHF TRBV9 - - TRBJ1-5
TGTGCCAGCAGCGTATTACCGGCGGGGGACTACAATGAGCAGTTCTTC CASSVLPAGDYNEQFF TRBV9 - TRBD2 TRBJ2-1
TGTGCCTGGAGTTGGAGGGCTTCACCCCTCCACTTT CAWSWRASPLHF TRBV30 - - TRBJ1-6
TGTGCCTGGAGCCCGGGACTCGGGTTTGGCTACACCTTC CAWSPGLGFGYTF TRBV30 - - TRBJ1-2